Here is one T cell receptor (beta chain) with its context. Its antigen specificity is not known. No clone much larger than this one lies a single base away; base qualities are absent. The data originate from a study of CD8 T cells in ankylosing spondylitis (dated by TCRdb to about 2017). Background for the entire study: The study set out to find disease-linked TCR variants by profiling T cell receptor beta repertoires in ankylosing spondylitis patients and healthy donors. Peripheral blood was sampled, and synovial fluid was also collected from ankylosing spondylitis patients. The full study cohort was made up of about 25 ankylosing spondylitis patients and some 100 healthy donors.

From the cysteine up to the phenylalanine, the CDR3 has a length of 15 residues. Left in the record is the CDR3 DNA by itself, 45 bases read in frame from the first base. Trimmed from V: 1 base; trimmed from J: 4 bases; junction bases lacking a gene match: 4. CDR1 and CDR2 (SGHTA, FQGNSA) derive from the germline V gene. What the work shows at the level of the full study, not this receptor alone: Some motif variants had previously been reported in the synovial fluid and blood of reactive arthritis patients, which suggests shared mechanisms of disease initiation. Blood from ankylosing spondylitis patients appeared to be characterized by a TCR beta motif composed of 7 to 9 highly homologous amino acid variants. Significant enrichment of the disease-linked clones was reported in matched synovial fluid samples from ankylosing spondylitis patients. A CD8+ phenotype was shown by the disease-linked clones, which were found at relatively low frequencies in peripheral blood.

The instrument given in TCRdb is Illumina HiSeq 2500. Quantitative 5'-RACE with molecular barcodes was used to prepare TCR beta libraries. The authors processed their data as follows. To identify disease-linked TCR variants, a new computational method was used, one built on a probabilistic model of VDJ rearrangement. TCRdb applied fastp at Q25 and MiXCR to the public reads, then kept only in-frame beta chains. Each entry is one CDR3 protein sequence, shown with its most common DNA and genes. The V and J calls here are based on TCRdb, not the publication. The sample table lists approximately 440,000 distinct CDR3 sequences, 17% of them with a count of one. Jointly, the top ten make up over 1% of the sample.

The chain was built from TRBV7-2 and TRBJ1-5; TRBD1 lines up with 7 middle nucleotides. The source material was blood, either unsorted or a sorted T cell fraction (not recorded which). This clonotype was obtained from a male donor with ankylosing spondylitis. CDR3 reads: CASSLVQGDNQPQHF. The DNA sequence reads TGTGCCAGCAGCTTAGTCCAGGGGGATAATCAGCCCCAGCATTTT.